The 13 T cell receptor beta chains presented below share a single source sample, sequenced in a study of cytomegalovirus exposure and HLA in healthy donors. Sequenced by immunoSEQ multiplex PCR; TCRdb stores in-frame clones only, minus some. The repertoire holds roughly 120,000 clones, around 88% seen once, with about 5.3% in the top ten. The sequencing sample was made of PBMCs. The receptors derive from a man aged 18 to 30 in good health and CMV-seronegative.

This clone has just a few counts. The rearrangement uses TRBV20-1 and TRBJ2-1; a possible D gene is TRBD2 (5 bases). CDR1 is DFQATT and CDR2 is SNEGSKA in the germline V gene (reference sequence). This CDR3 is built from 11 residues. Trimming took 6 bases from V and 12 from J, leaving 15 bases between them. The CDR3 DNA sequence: TGCAGTGCCCACGAGGGCGATCCGCAGTTCTTC. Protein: CSAHEGDPQFF.

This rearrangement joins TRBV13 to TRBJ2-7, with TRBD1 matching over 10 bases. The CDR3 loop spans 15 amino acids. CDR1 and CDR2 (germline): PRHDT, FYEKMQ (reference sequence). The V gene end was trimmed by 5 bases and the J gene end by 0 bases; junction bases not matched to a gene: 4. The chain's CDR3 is CASSLGQGISYEQYF. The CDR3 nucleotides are TGTGCCAGCAGCCTGGGACAGGGGATCTCCTACGAGCAGTACTTC.

CDR3 loop: CASSQDRTWTEAFF. CDR3 DNA: TGCGCCAGCAGCCAAGATAGAACTTGGACTGAAGCTTTCTTT. This rearrangement joins TRBV4-1 to TRBJ1-1; D ambiguous. Germline CDR1 reads MGHRA; CDR2 reads YSYEKL. V lost 0 bases and J 5 bases, leaving 10 bases between the germline ends. CDR3 length: 14 amino acids.

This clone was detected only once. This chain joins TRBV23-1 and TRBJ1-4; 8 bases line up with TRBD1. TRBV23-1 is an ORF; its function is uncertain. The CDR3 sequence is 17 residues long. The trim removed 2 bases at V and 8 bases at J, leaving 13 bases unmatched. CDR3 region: CASSQLDRRGQIEKLFF. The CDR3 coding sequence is TGCGCCAGCAGTCAACTCGACCGCAGGGGGCAAATAGAAAAACTGTTTTTT.

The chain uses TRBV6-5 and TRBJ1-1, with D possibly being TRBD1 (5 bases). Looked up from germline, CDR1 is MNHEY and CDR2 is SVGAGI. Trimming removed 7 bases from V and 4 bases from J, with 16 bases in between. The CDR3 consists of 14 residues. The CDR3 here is CASKLRGRITEAFF. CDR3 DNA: TGTGCCAGCAAATTAAGGGGCCGAATCACTGAAGCTTTCTTT.

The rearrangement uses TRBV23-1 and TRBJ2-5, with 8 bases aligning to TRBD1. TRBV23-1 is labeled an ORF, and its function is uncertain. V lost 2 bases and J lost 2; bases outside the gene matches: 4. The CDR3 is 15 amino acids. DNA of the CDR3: TGCGCCAGCAGTCAAGGTAGGACAGGGCAAGAGACCCAGTACTTC. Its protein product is CASSQGRTGQETQYF.

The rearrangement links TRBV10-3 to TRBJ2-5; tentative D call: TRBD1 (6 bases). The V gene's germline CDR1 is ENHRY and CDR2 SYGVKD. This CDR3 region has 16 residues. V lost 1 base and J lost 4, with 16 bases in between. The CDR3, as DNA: TGTGCCATCAGTGAGTTTAGGACAGCCCAGAGAGAGACCCAGTACTTC. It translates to CAISEFRTAQRETQYF.

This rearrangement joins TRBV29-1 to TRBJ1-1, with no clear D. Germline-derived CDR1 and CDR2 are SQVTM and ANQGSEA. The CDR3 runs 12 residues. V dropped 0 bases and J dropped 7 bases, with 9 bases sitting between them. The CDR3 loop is CSVEDRRVEAFF. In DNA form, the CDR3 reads TGCAGCGTTGAAGATAGGAGAGTTGAAGCTTTCTTT.

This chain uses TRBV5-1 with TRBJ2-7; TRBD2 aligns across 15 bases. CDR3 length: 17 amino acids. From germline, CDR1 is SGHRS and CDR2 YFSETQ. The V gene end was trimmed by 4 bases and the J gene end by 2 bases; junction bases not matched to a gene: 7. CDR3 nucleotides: TGCGCCAGCAGCGGGGGGACTAGCGGGGGGCCACCCTACGAGCAGTACTTC. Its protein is CASSGGTSGGPPYEQYF.

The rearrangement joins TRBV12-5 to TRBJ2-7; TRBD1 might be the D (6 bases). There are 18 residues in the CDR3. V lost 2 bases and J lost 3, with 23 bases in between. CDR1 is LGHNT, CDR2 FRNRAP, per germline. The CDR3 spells CASGLIVTTMIQGYEQYF. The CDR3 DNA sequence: TGTGCTAGTGGTTTGATCGTTACCACTATGATACAGGGCTACGAGCAGTACTTC.

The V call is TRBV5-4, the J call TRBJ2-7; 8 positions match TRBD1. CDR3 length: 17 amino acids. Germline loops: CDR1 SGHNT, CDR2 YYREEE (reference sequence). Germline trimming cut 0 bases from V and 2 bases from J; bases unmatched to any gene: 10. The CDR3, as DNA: TGTGCCAGCAGCTTGGCCTCAACACTGGACAGGGCCTACGAGCAGTACTTC. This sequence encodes CASSLASTLDRAYEQYF.

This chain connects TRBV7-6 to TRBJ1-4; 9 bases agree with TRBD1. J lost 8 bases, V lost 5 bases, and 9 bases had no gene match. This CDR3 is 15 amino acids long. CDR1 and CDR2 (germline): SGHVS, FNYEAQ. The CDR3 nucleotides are TGTGCCAGCAGCGTCAGGACAGGGGAAGGAGAAAAACTGTTTTTT. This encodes CASSVRTGEGEKLFF. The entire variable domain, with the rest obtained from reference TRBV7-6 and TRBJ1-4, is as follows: GAGVSQSPRYKVTKRGQDVALRCDPISGHVSLYWYRQALGQGPEFLTYFNYEAQQDKSGLPNDRFSAERPEGSISTLTIQRTEQRDSAMYRCASSVRTGEGEKLFFGSGTQLSVL.

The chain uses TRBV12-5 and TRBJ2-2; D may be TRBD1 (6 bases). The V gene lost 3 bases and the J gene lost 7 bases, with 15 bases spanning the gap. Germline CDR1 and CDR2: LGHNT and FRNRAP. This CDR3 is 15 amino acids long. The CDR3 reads CASGFRQGYNGELFF. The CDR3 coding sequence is TGTGCTAGTGGTTTTCGGCAGGGGTATAACGGGGAGCTGTTTTTT.